The text below deals with one TCR beta chain. The antigen is undetermined. The sample comes from a study of cytomegalovirus exposure and HLA in healthy donors. Assay used: immunoSEQ multiplex PCR; TCRdb lists only in-frame clones, some missing. In the table there are fewer than 250,000 clones, about 83% of which are singletons. Germline-derived CDR1 and CDR2 are MNHNS and SASEGT. Trimming took 4 bases from V and 6 from J; bases not matched to a gene: 11. The CDR3 covers 15 residues. Study results and limitations: According to reports, the classifier identified cytomegalovirus status with high specificity and sensitivity. Later, an analysis found that TCR clusters from the first cohort tended to co-occur in the approximately 130 validation repertoires.

Material: PBMCs. This receptor was obtained from a man younger than 30 in good health and CMV-seronegative. J is TRBJ2-7 and V is TRBV6-1; 8 bases agree with TRBD2. CDR3 sequence: CASSGGLDHRGEQYF. The CDR3 nucleotides read TGTGCCAGCAGTGGGGGACTAGACCACAGAGGCGAGCAGTACTTC.